Listed here are 12 T cell receptor beta chains from one sample, sequenced in a study of OX40 agonist ivuxolimab in advanced cancers. Data came from immunoSEQ multiplex PCR; TCRdb stores just in-frame clones and leaves some out. This sample has about 49,000 clones, with 75% to 80% found just once. This sample comprised CD4+ or CD8+ T cells sorted from blood, obtained in a trial of the OX40 agonist ivuxolimab. The receptors were gathered from an adult with an advanced solid tumor such as melanoma, head and neck, liver or kidney cancer.

The chain joins TRBV18 to TRBJ2-5; tentative D call: TRBD2 (5 bases). Germline loops: CDR1 KGHSH, CDR2 LQKENI. This CDR3 contains 13 residues. Trimming removed 5 bases from V and 2 bases from J, with 9 bases in between. The CDR3 nucleotides read TGTGCCAGCTCAGGTCGGGATCAAGAGACCCAGTACTTC. Its translation: CASSGRDQETQYF.

This chain connects TRBV9 to TRBJ1-2, with D maybe TRBD1 (6 bases). The CDR3 totals 14 residues. Germline CDR1 reads SGDLS; CDR2 reads YYNGEE. V lost 4 bases to trimming and J lost 4 bases, with 14 bases between them. The DNA of the CDR3 is TGTGCCAGCAGCCTTCAACAGGGAGGCTATGGCTACACCTTC. Translation gives CASSLQQGGYGYTF.

This chain joins TRBV9 and TRBJ2-3, with D perhaps matching TRBD1 (6 bases). Trimming pared 8 bases from V and 1 base from J, leaving 17 bases between. Germline CDR1 SGDLS, CDR2 YYNGEE. CDR3 size: 15 residues. The chain's CDR3 is CASRQTGTGTDTQYF. The CDR3 DNA sequence: TGTGCCAGTAGACAAACAGGGACCGGCACAGATACGCAGTATTTT.

The V and J genes are TRBV19 and TRBJ2-1; D might be TRBD1 (5 bases). V gave up 6 bases and J gave up 10 bases, with 19 bases separating them. The germline gives CDR1 LNHDA, CDR2 SQIVND (reference sequence). The CDR3 consists of 14 residues. The CDR3 sequence: CASSSQQAGLEQFF. In nucleotides, the CDR3 is TGTGCCAGTAGCTCACAACAGGCAGGCCTAGAGCAGTTCTTC.

The rearrangement links TRBV7-8 to TRBJ2-7, with 9 bases aligning to TRBD1. Germline values: CDR1 SGHVS, CDR2 FQNEAQ. This CDR3 is built from 13 residues. V shed 6 bases and J 6 bases; nucleotides not matched to a gene: 6. Written as DNA, the CDR3 is TGTGCCAGCAGGTGGGACAGGGTTAGCGAGCAGTACTTC. The encoded protein is CASRWDRVSEQYF.

This clone appeared a single time. V and J are TRBV7-2 and TRBJ1-3; D unresolved. V was pared by 1 base and J by 0 bases, with 10 bases between. The CDR3 length is 16 residues. The germline V gene has CDR1 SGHTA and CDR2 FQGNSA. In DNA form, the CDR3 reads TGTGCCAGCAGCTTAGGAGAGACGCCCTCTGGAAACACCATATATTTT. Amino acids: CASSLGETPSGNTIYF.

The chain couples TRBV19 to TRBJ2-5; no clear D. V dropped 8 bases and J dropped 5 bases, with 15 bases sitting between them. CDR1 and CDR2 (germline): LNHDA, SQIVND (reference sequence). The CDR3 has 13 amino acids. The CDR3 DNA sequence: TGTGCCAGTTCGGTGATGCTCTGGGAGACCCAGTACTTC. Its translation: CASSVMLWETQYF.

The J gene is TRBJ2-7, the V gene TRBV4-3, with D tentatively TRBD1 or TRBD2 (5 bases each). The CDR3 has 14 amino acids. V shed 2 bases and J shed 9 bases, with 17 bases lying between them. Germline CDR1 reads LGHNA; CDR2 reads YSLEER. CDR3: CASSQRDGASGQYF. CDR3 bases: TGCGCCAGCAGCCAAAGGGACGGAGCCTCTGGGCAGTACTTC.

This clone was seen a handful of times. This chain joins TRBV4-2 and TRBJ1-5, with D uncertain. V shed 3 bases and J shed 0 bases, with 9 bases lying between them. The CDR3 runs to 15 residues. Germline CDR1 LGHNA, CDR2 YNFKEQ. The CDR3 nucleotides read TGTGCCAGCAGCCAGGAGGGATATAGCAATCAGCCCCAGCATTTT. Protein: CASSQEGYSNQPQHF.

The genes are TRBV5-4 and TRBJ2-7; D unclear. This CDR3 has 15 residues. The germline V gene has CDR1 SGHNT and CDR2 YYREEE (reference sequence). The V and J ends lost 1 base and 2 bases respectively, with 13 bases between them. The chain's CDR3 is CASSLSSDSAYEQYF. The CDR3, as DNA: TGTGCCAGCAGCTTGTCAAGCGATTCAGCCTACGAGCAGTACTTC.

The rearrangement links TRBV7-2 to TRBJ2-1; D perhaps matches TRBD2 (6 bases). The CDR3 covers 17 residues. V gave up 6 bases and J gave up 3 bases, with 21 bases separating them. Germline V lookup: CDR1 SGHTA, CDR2 FQGNSA. The DNA of the CDR3 is TGTGCCAGCAGTAAAATTTCGGGTAGCGGCCTCTACAATGAGCAGTTCTTC. This codes for CASSKISGSGLYNEQFF. The whole variable domain, remainder taken from reference TRBV7-2 and TRBJ2-1, is GAGVSQSPSNKVTEKGKDVELRCDPISGHTALYWYRQSLGQGLEFLIYFQGNSAPDKSGLPSDRFSAERTGGSVSTLTIQRTQQEDSAVYLCASSKISGSGLYNEQFFGPGTRLTVL.

The gene calls are TRBV30 and TRBJ2-3; 9 bases are shared with TRBD2. Trimming removed 2 bases from V and 4 bases from J; junction bases left unmatched: 1. CDR1 is GTSNPN and CDR2 is SVGIG in the germline V gene (reference sequence). CDR3 size: 13 residues. The CDR3, as DNA: TGTGCCTGGAGTAAGCGGGAGGCAGATACGCAGTATTTT. Translated, it gives CAWSKREADTQYF.